The 22 T cell receptor beta chains given below trace back to one sample, sequenced in a study of molecular identifiers for immune sequencing clone quantification. TCRdb called the PCR reads again in MiXCR, with one record for every CDR3 protein. The table shows 23,000 or so distinct CDR3 sequences, with about a sixth occurring only once. Input material: naive CD8+ T cells from blood, with Jurkat cell RNA spiked in. The subset was: FACS-sorted CD8+CD4-CCR7+CD45RA+ naive T cells. These TCRs come from a human donor in good health. Some libraries in this study had Jurkat cell RNA spiked in.

In its sample, this clonotype was seen many times. The chain joins TRBV5-4 to TRBJ2-7; D call uncertain. Germline lookup yields CDR1 SGHNT and CDR2 YYREEE (reference sequence). Between the trimmed V and J ends, which lost 4 bases and 1 base, there was a span of 12 bases. The CDR3 has 14 amino acids. In nucleotides, the CDR3 is TGTGCCAGCAGCGTGTCCCCATGGTCCTACGAGCAGTACTTC. Residues: CASSVSPWSYEQYF. Together with reference TRBV5-4 and TRBJ2-7, the CDR3 gives the full variable domain: ETGVTQSPTHLIKTRGQQVTLRCSSQSGHNTVSWYQQALGQGPQFIFQYYREEENGRGNFPPRFSGLQFPNYSSELNVNALELDDSALYLCASSVSPWSYEQYFGPGTRLTVT.

This clonotype is classed as medium-sized. The J gene is TRBJ2-3, the V gene TRBV29-1; possibly TRBD1 or TRBD2 for D (5 bases each). This CDR3 contains 10 residues. V was pared by 6 bases and J by 11 bases, with 12 bases between. Germline V CDR1 and CDR2: SQVTM, ANQGSEA. This CDR3 is CSVRDPRQYF. In DNA form, the CDR3 reads TGCAGCGTCCGGGACCCCAGGCAGTATTTT.

This clonotype came up many times. The gene calls are TRBV2 and TRBJ2-3; 12 bases fit TRBD2. This CDR3 is 16 amino acids long. CDR1 is SNHLY, CDR2 FYNNEI, per germline. V dropped 2 bases and J dropped 1; count of bases not matched to a gene: 1. The CDR3 sequence: CASSERLAGGTDTQYF. In DNA form, the CDR3 reads TGTGCCAGCAGTGAAAGACTAGCGGGGGGCACAGATACGCAGTATTTT.

This clonotype was seen at least ten times. This sequence joins TRBV27 and TRBJ1-5; TRBD1 might be the D (6 bases). The CDR3 contains 19 residues. Germline CDR1 reads MNHEY; CDR2 reads SMNVEV (reference sequence). V was shortened by 5 bases and J by 4 bases, with 27 bases between the two germline ends. CDR3 region: CASSEWPRGYGGENQPQHF. The CDR3 nucleotides are TGTGCCAGCAGTGAATGGCCCAGGGGATATGGAGGGGAAAATCAGCCCCAGCATTTT.

In its sample, this clonotype was seen many times. The V and J genes are TRBV4-2 and TRBJ1-1; D is ambiguous. CDR1 and CDR2 from the germline V gene are LGHNA and YNFKEQ. Trimming took off 0 bases at V and 1 base at J, with 12 bases between the two ends. This CDR3 has 16 residues. CDR3 sequence reads: CASSQDHGQANTEAFF. Here the CDR3 DNA reads TGTGCCAGCAGCCAAGATCATGGTCAGGCGAACACTGAAGCTTTCTTT.

This clonotype was found many times. The chain combines TRBV10-3 with TRBJ2-3; the D is unclear. This CDR3 has 12 residues. V was clipped by 2 bases and J by 6 bases, with 6 bases between them. CDR1 ENHRY and CDR2 SYGVKD come from the germline V gene. The CDR3 region is CAISEKADTQYF. The CDR3 bases are TGTGCCATCAGTGAGAAAGCGGATACGCAGTATTTT.

The sample holds many counts of this clonotype. The chain recombines TRBV4-3 with TRBJ2-3; D might be TRBD2 (6 bases). Germline loops: CDR1 LGHNA, CDR2 YSLEER. Trimming took off 0 bases at V and 2 bases at J, with 12 bases between the two ends. The CDR3 consists of 16 residues. Written as DNA, the CDR3 is TGCGCCAGCAGCCAAGATTGGGCGGGGCCCACAGATACGCAGTATTTT. As protein: CASSQDWAGPTDTQYF.

This clonotype has at least ten counts. The chain carries TRBV6-6 and TRBJ2-1; D is ambiguous. Germline CDR1 and CDR2: MNHNY and SVGAGI (reference sequence). Trimming took 10 bases from V and 8 from J, leaving 21 bases between them. The CDR3 runs to 14 residues. CDR3 bases: TGTGCCATCGCACCGGTGTTCCCCGCCCATGAGCAGTTCTTC. As protein: CAIAPVFPAHEQFF.

Points on this clonotype: This could be a read error, since a much larger clone is one nucleotide away. The gene calls are TRBV27 and TRBJ2-7; 9 nucleotides agree with TRBD1. The CDR3 spans 14 residues. The ends lost 3 bases at V and 9 bases at J; junction bases unmatched: 9. Looked up from germline, CDR1 is MNHEY and CDR2 is SMNVEV (reference sequence). CDR3 sequence reads: CASSFGYRGHVQYF. The CDR3 DNA reads TGTGCCAGCAGTTTTGGGTACAGGGGGCACGTGCAGTACTTC.

In its sample, this clonotype was seen many times. The chain uses TRBV7-2 and TRBJ2-7; D call uncertain. This CDR3 has 12 amino acids. Germline assignment: CDR1 SGHTA and CDR2 FQGNSA. The ends were cut back, 1 base at V and 4 bases at J, with 5 bases in the middle. The CDR3 DNA reads TGTGCCAGCAGCTTAGACTTATACGAGCAGTACTTC. The encoded protein is CASSLDLYEQYF.

At least ten counts were recorded for this clonotype. This rearrangement joins TRBV7-6 to TRBJ2-3; 9 bases agree with TRBD1. The CDR3 length is 15 residues. V shed 5 bases and J 1 base; nucleotides not matched to a gene: 4. Per the germline V gene, CDR1 is SGHVS and CDR2 is FNYEAQ. CDR3 DNA sequence: TGTGCCAGCAGCCGGGACAGGGAACGCACAGATACGCAGTATTTT. This gives the protein CASSRDRERTDTQYF.

This clonotype was observed many times. The chain is built from TRBV19 and TRBJ2-1; D unclear. The CDR3 runs 13 residues. The V gene lost 4 bases and the J gene lost 5 bases, with 9 bases spanning the gap. Per germline, CDR1 LNHDA and CDR2 SQIVND (reference sequence). The CDR3 DNA reads as TGTGCCAGTAGTACCCTATTACACAATGAGCAGTTCTTC. Encoded protein: CASSTLLHNEQFF. Looking up the rest from reference TRBV19 and TRBJ2-1 gives the full variable domain: DGGITQSPKYLFRKEGQNVTLSCEQNLNHDAMYWYRQDPGQGLRLIYYSQIVNDFQKGDIAEGYSVSREKKESFPLTVTSAQKNPTAFYLCASSTLLHNEQFFGPGTRLTVL.

The chain is built from TRBV6-5 and TRBJ1-1; 9 bases map to TRBD1. The V gene end was trimmed by 6 bases and the J gene end by 11 bases; junction bases not matched to a gene: 10. The CDR3 extends over 13 amino acids. Germline CDR1 MNHEY, CDR2 SVGAGI. The CDR3 coding sequence is TGTGCCAGCAGCTCCGGGACAGGGACAGCGGCTTTCTTT. Translation gives CASSSGTGTAAFF.

This clonotype was seen ten or more times. The chain employs TRBV7-9 and TRBJ1-5, with D possibly TRBD1 on 6 matching bases. The ends were cut back, 5 bases at V and 7 bases at J, with 18 bases in the middle. Germline-derived CDR1 and CDR2 are SEHNR and FQNEAQ (reference sequence). The CDR3 sequence is 15 residues long. The CDR3 spells CASSTPGEVNQPQHF. CDR3 coding DNA: TGTGCCAGCAGCACCCCAGGGGAGGTAAACCAGCCCCAGCATTTT.

About this clonotype itself: A junction boundary mismatches the germline segment, possibly from a read error. This rearrangement joins TRBV19 to TRBJ2-7; 9 bases agree with TRBD1. The CDR3 is 14 amino acids. The germline V gene encodes CDR1 LNHDA and CDR2 SQIVND (reference sequence). The CDR3 DNA follows: TGTGCCAGTAGCTCCGGGACAGGGTCCTACGGGCAGTACTTC. Protein sequence: CASSSGTGSYGQYF.

This clonotype has a handful of counts. The CDR3 end shows no conserved phenylalanine or tryptophan, and so a read error is likely. The chain combines TRBV27 with TRBJ2-3, with 7 bases aligning to TRBD1. The V gene end was trimmed by 0 bases and the J gene end by 1 base; junction bases not matched to a gene: 7. The CDR3 is 17 amino acids. Germline CDR1 and CDR2: MNHEY and SMNVEV (reference sequence). CDR3 protein: CASSLSRQGRGTDTQYL. The CDR3, as DNA: TGTGCCAGCAGTTTATCGAGACAGGGTAGAGGCACAGATACGCAGTATCTT.

This clonotype was detected ten times or more. This chain connects TRBV6-2 or TRBV6-3 to TRBJ1-1; TRBD1 matches at 12 bases. V gave up 6 bases and J gave up 6 bases; unmatched junction bases: 14. Germline CDR1 is MNHEY and CDR2 is SVGEGT. The CDR3 has 17 amino acids. The CDR3 sequence is CASRTPGTGGRVSEAFF. CDR3 DNA: TGTGCCAGCAGAACACCCGGGACAGGGGGCCGTGTCTCTGAAGCTTTCTTT.

On this clonotype itself: Given a much more abundant clone one base away, this may be a read error. The V gene is TRBV4-1, the J gene TRBJ1-5; D is perhaps TRBD1 (6 bases). The germline gives CDR1 MGHRA, CDR2 YSYEKL. CDR3 length: 15 amino acids. Trimming left V 4 bases short and J 6 bases short, with 16 bases between. CDR3 DNA: TGCGCCAGCAGCCTAATACAGGGAGAAATTCAGCCCCAGCATTTT. This gives the protein CASSLIQGEIQPQHF.

This clonotype was picked up many times. This chain uses TRBV7-3 with TRBJ2-1, with 9 bases matching TRBD1. The CDR3 contains 13 residues. The V and J ends lost 3 bases and 7 bases, in that order; junction bases with no gene match: 1. Germline CDR1 and CDR2: SGHTA and FQGTGA. The CDR3 loop is CASSFDRGNEQFF. CDR3 nucleotides: TGTGCCAGCAGCTTTGACAGGGGGAATGAGCAGTTCTTC.

Details on this clonotype: A much larger clone lies one base from this, so it may be a read error. The V call is TRBV12-5, the J call TRBJ2-2; D gene unclear. This CDR3 region has 15 residues. Looked up from germline, CDR1 is LGHNT and CDR2 is FRNRAP. Trimming shortened V by 2 bases and J by 5 bases, and 12 bases separated the two germline ends. The CDR3 region is CASGLIPHKTGELFF. The CDR3 DNA reads TGTGCTAGTGGTTTGATCCCTCATAAGACCGGGGAGCTGTTTTTT.

This clonotype was recorded many times. The chain combines TRBV28 with TRBJ2-1; D might be TRBD1 (5 bases). The CDR3 length is 14 residues. V lost 8 bases to trimming and J lost 12 bases, with 23 bases between them. Germline CDR1 reads MDHEN; CDR2 reads SYDVKM. DNA for the CDR3: TGTGCCAGCTACCCCCGGCCAGGGCTCGGTGGGCAGTTCTTC. Its translation is CASYPRPGLGGQFF.

This clonotype was counted ten times or more. CDR3 amino acids: CASSFGQGEQYF. CDR3 coding DNA: TGTGCCAGCAGCTTCGGACAGGGAGAGCAGTACTTC. V usage is TRBV5-4 and J usage is TRBJ2-7, with 8 bases that match TRBD1. The CDR3 is 12 amino acids. Germline V CDR1 and CDR2: SGHNT, YYREEE (reference sequence). The junction had 2 bases not matched to a gene; V was cut back by 2 bases and J by 7 bases.